This TCR beta chain was obtained from a study of prognosis after radiotherapy for stage I lung cancer. The wider study: Patients with newly diagnosed primary stage I lung tumors numbered some 14, with 5 or 6 others having oligometastatic NSCLC after surgical resection of the primary tumor. Notes on the study in general: There were reportedly differences in TRBV and TRBJ gene usage between patients with and without metastases.

The length of the CDR3 is 13 residues. Germline V CDR1 and CDR2: LGHDT, YNNKEL (reference sequence). Trimming removed 2 bases from V and 6 bases from J, with 9 bases in between. It was by two-round multiplex PCR that TCR beta CDR3 was amplified from genomic DNA. The authors ran first-round PCR with primers specific to each TRBV and TRBJ gene. Each CDR3 protein is one row after TCRdb ran MiXCR on the multiplex PCR reads. Here the sample spans about 16,000 distinct CDR3 sequences, less than 45% being singletons. The patients, who had no history of other malignancies and had received no prior chemotherapy or radiotherapy, were all found to be node-negative on CT and PET/CT. About this clonotype: Antigen unknown.

Sequences were derived from PBMCs, sampled before or after stereotactic body radiation therapy (not recorded which). The V gene is TRBV3-1, the J gene TRBJ2-3; maybe TRBD2 (5 bases). This TCR was recovered from a donor over 45 with non-small cell lung cancer. This chain's CDR3 is CASSQWESDTQYF. The DNA for the CDR3 is TGTGCCAGCAGCCAATGGGAGTCGGATACGCAGTATTTT.